The rows below give T cell receptor beta chains drawn from one sample of a study of beta chain features in type 1 diabetes. Here immunoSEQ multiplex PCR was the method, and the copy in TCRdb shows in-frame clones only, minus some. The sample shows 500,000 to 800,000 clones, roughly an eighth of them seen only once. The specimen was naive CD4+ T cells from blood. Receptor source: a young man with type 1 diabetes. Each CDR3 is given with its conserved first and last residue. The order of the fields is clone size, D gene, J gene, V gene, CDR3 DNA, CDR3 protein. A D gene is named only where the DNA matches it firmly. Some rows have no size entry. The others give once, few or many, or a class for an expanded clone.

few . TRBJ1-5 TRBV28 TGTGCCAGCAGCCGCCACAGGGTGGGCAATCAGCCCCAGCATTTT CASSRHRVGNQPQHF
many . TRBJ2-5 TRBV5-4 TGTGCCAGCAGCTTCCAAGAGACCCAGTACTTC CASSFQETQYF
. TRBD1 TRBJ2-3 TRBV6-1 TGTGCCAGCAGGCGACAGGGAGCTTGGACAGATACGCAGTATTTT CASRRQGAWTDTQYF
. . TRBJ1-3 TRBV7-9 TGTGCCAGCAGCTCCCAAAACACCATATATTTT CASSSQNTIYF
. . TRBJ2-1 TRBV4-1 TGCGCCAGCAGCCAAGATCTCAGCGGAAGCTCCTACAATGAGCAGTTCTTC CASSQDLSGSSYNEQFF
few . TRBJ2-7 TRBV28 TGTGCCAGCAGTTTAACCGGCGAGCAGTACTTC CASSLTGEQYF
few TRBD1 TRBJ2-1 TRBV6-5 TGTGCCAGCATACAGGAGGGACAGGGAATTCATGAGCAGTTCTTC CASIQEGQGIHEQFF
few . TRBJ2-5 TRBV29-1 TGCAGCGTTAAGCAGACGGGGCAAGAGACCCAGTACTTC CSVKQTGQETQYF
. . TRBJ1-6 TRBV7-2 TGTGCCAGCAGCCCAGGGAGTAATTCACCCCTCCACTTT CASSPGSNSPLHF
few . TRBJ2-5 TRBV11-3 TGTGCCAGCACTCCCGGTAGGCAAGAGACCCAGTACTTC CASTPGRQETQYF